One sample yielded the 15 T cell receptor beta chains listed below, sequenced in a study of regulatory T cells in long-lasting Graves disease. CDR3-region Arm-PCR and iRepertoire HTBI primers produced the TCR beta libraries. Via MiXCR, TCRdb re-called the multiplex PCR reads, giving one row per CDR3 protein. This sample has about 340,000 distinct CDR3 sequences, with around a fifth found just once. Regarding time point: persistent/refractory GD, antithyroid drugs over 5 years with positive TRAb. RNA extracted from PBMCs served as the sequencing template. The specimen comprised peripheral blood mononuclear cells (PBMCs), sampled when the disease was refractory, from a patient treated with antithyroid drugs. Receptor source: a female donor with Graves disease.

The CDR3 nucleotides read TGTGCCAGCAGCTTAGGTGGACGGACTGGGTCTGAAGCTTTCTTT. Its translation: CASSLGGRTGSEAFF. This chain connects TRBV11-3 to TRBJ1-1; no reliable D call. This CDR3 comprises 15 residues. The V end was cut by 1 base, the J end by 6 bases, with 15 bases between. Germline CDR1 is SGHNT and CDR2 is YENEEA.

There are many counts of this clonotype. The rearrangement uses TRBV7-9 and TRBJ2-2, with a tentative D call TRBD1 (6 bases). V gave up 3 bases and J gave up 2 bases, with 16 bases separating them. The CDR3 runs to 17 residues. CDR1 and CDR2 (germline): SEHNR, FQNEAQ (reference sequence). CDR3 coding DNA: TGTGCCAGCAGCTTCTCGACAGGCCGAGGTAACACCGGGGAGCTGTTTTTT. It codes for CASSFSTGRGNTGELFF. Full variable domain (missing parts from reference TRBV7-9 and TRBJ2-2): DTGVSQNPRHKITKRGQNVTFRCDPISEHNRLYWYRQTLGQGPEFLTYFQNEAQLEKSRLLSDRFSAERPKGSFSTLEIQRTEQGDSAMYLCASSFSTGRGNTGELFFGEGSRLTVL.

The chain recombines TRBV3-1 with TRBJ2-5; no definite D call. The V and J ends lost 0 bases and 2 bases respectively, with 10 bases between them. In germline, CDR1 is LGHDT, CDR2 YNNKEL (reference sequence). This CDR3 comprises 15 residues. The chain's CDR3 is CASSQEVRSQETQYF. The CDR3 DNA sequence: TGTGCCAGCAGCCAAGAAGTTCGCTCTCAAGAGACCCAGTACTTC.

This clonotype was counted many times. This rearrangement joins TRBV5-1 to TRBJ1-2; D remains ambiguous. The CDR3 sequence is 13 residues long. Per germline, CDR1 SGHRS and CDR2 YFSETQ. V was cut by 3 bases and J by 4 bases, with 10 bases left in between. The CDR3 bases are TGCGCCAGCAGCTCGGACGGCTTCTATGGCTACACCTTC. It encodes CASSSDGFYGYTF. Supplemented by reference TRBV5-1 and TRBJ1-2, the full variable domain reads KAGVTQTPRYLIKTRGQQVTLSCSPISGHRSVSWYQQTPGQGLQFLFEYFSETQRNKGNFPGRFSGRQFSNSRSEMNVSTLELGDSALYLCASSSDGFYGYTFGSGTRLTVV.

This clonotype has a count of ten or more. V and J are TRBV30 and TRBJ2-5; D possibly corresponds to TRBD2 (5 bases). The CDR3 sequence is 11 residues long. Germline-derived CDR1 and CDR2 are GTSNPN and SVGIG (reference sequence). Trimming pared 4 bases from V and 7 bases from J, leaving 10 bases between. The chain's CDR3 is CAWIYRGTQYF. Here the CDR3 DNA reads TGTGCCTGGATTTATCGGGGGACCCAGTACTTC.

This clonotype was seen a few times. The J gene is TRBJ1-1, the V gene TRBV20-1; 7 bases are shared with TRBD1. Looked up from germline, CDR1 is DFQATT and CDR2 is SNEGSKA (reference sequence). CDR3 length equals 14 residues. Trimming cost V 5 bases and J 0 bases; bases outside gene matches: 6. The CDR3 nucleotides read TGCAGTGCTGCCTGGACAGGTATGAACACTGAAGCTTTCTTT. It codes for CSAAWTGMNTEAFF.

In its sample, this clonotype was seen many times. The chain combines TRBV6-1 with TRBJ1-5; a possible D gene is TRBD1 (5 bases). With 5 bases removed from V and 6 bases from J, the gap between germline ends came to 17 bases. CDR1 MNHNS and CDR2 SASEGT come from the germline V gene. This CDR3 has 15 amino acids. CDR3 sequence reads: CASSTRSGGPQPQHF. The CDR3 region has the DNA TGTGCCAGCAGTACTCGATCGGGGGGACCTCAGCCCCAGCATTTT.

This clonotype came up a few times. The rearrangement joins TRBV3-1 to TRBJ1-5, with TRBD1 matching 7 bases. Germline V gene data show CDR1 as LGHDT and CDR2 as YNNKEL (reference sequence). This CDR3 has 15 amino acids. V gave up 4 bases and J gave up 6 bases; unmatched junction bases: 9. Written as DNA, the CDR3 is TGTGCCAGCAGCCCCCGACAGGGCGGGGGTCAGCCCCAGCATTTT. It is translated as CASSPRQGGGQPQHF.

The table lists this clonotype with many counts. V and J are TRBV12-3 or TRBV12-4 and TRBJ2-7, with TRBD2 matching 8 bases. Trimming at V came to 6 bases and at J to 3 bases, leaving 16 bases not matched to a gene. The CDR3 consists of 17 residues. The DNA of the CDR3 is TGTGCCAGCAGCCCAACGTCGGGGGGGCCATACAACTACGAGCAGTACTTC. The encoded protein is CASSPTSGGPYNYEQYF.

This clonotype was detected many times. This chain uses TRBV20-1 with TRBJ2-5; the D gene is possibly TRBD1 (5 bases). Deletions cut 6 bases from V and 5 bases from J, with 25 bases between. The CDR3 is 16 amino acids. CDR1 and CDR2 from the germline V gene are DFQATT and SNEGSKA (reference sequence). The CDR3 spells CSAPPLDWGASETQYF. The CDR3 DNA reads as TGCAGTGCCCCGCCCCTGGATTGGGGCGCGTCCGAGACCCAGTACTTC.

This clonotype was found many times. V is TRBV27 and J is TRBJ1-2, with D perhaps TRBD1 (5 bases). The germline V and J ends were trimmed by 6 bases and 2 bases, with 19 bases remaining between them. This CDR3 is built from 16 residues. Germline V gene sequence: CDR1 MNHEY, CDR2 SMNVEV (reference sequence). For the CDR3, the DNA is TGTGCCAGCAGACGTCTTGGGGGTTCCCTAAACTATGGCTACACCTTC. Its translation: CASRRLGGSLNYGYTF.

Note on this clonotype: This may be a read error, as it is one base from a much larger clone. CDR3 nucleotides: TGCAGTGCTAGGACGGGGGATAATGAAAAACTGTTTTTT. It is translated as CSARTGDNEKLFF. The rearrangement joins TRBV20-1 to TRBJ1-4, with TRBD1 as a possible D gene (5 bases). The length of the CDR3 is 13 residues. Germline V gene sequence: CDR1 DFQATT, CDR2 SNEGSKA (reference sequence). Trimming left V 3 bases short and J 4 bases short, with 9 bases between.

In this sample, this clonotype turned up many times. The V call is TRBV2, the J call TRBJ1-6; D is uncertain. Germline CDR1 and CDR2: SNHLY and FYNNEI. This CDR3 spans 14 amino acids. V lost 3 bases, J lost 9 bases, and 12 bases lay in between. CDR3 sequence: CASSDGPTGSPLHF. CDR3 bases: TGTGCCAGCAGTGATGGACCAACGGGTTCACCCCTCCACTTT.

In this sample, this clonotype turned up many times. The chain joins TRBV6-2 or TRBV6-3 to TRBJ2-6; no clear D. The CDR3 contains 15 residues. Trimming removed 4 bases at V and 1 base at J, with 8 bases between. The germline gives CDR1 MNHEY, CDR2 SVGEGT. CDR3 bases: TGTGCCAGCAGTTTACTCGGATCTGGGGCCAACGTCCTGACTTTC. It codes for CASSLLGSGANVLTF.

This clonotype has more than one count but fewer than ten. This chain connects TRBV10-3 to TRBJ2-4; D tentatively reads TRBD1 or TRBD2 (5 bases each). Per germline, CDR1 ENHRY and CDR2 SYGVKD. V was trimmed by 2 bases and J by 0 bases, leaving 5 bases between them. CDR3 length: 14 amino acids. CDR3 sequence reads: CAISEGGAKNIQYF. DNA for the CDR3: TGTGCCATCAGTGAGGGGGGAGCCAAAAACATTCAGTACTTC.